A selection of T cell receptor beta chains follows, all from one sample in a study of control samples from healthy donors and cancer patients. The repertoire was sequenced with immunoSEQ multiplex PCR; TCRdb's copy has only in-frame clones and lacks some. This table has 140,000 to 150,000 clones, approximately 93% appearing once. Sequences were obtained from blood. Receptor source: a man younger than 35 in good health. The CDR3 runs from the conserved cysteine through the conserved F or W. The D gene is left open where the match is weak. Clone size is not always given. Where it is, it says once, few, many or a class for expanded clones.

D gene: NA
V gene: TRBV19
clone size: NA
J gene: TRBJ2-6
CDR3 DNA: TGTGCCAGTAGTATTTCCGGGGCCAACGTCCTGACTTTC
CDR3 protein: CASSISGANVLTF

D gene: NA
V gene: TRBV5-1
clone size: NA
J gene: TRBJ2-1
CDR3 DNA: TGCGCCAGCAGCCGGGAAAACAAGGCGTTGGGTGGTGAGCAGTTCTTC
CDR3 protein: CASSRENKALGGEQFF

D gene: NA
V gene: TRBV30
clone size: NA
J gene: TRBJ2-7
CDR3 DNA: TGTGCCCACCCCCCGTTATTAATCGGACGCCTTTTCGCCTACGAGCAGTACTTC
CDR3 protein: CAHPPLLIGRLFAYEQYF

D gene: TRBD2
V gene: TRBV11-3
clone size: NA
J gene: TRBJ2-3
CDR3 DNA: TGTGCCAGCAGCAAGGGACTAGCGGCTAACACAGATACGCAGTATTTT
CDR3 protein: CASSKGLAANTDTQYF

D gene: TRBD1
V gene: TRBV11-2
clone size: NA
J gene: TRBJ1-6
CDR3 DNA: TGTGCCAGCAGCTCACGGGACAGATCACTTAATTCACCCCTCCACTTT
CDR3 protein: CASSSRDRSLNSPLHF

D gene: NA
V gene: TRBV4-1
clone size: NA
J gene: TRBJ1-1
CDR3 DNA: TGCGCCAGCAGCCAAGTGTCGGCGCTCATGAACACTGAAGCTTTCTTT
CDR3 protein: CASSQVSALMNTEAFF

D gene: TRBD1
V gene: TRBV9
clone size: NA
J gene: TRBJ1-4
CDR3 DNA: TGTGCCAGCAGCCCTACAGGGGTTGAAAAACTGTTTTTT
CDR3 protein: CASSPTGVEKLFF

D gene: NA
V gene: TRBV6-5
clone size: NA
J gene: TRBJ1-2
CDR3 DNA: TGTGCCAGCAGTTACGCGGGGAACTATGGCTACACCTTC
CDR3 protein: CASSYAGNYGYTF

D gene: TRBD1
V gene: TRBV19
clone size: NA
J gene: TRBJ1-6
CDR3 DNA: TGTGCCAGTAGTACTCGACAGGGTTCTCCAAATTCACCCCTCCACTTT
CDR3 protein: CASSTRQGSPNSPLHF

D gene: NA
V gene: TRBV18
clone size: NA
J gene: TRBJ1-1
CDR3 DNA: TGTGCCAGCTCACCCCGGGGGGGAACTCCTGAAGCTTTCTTT
CDR3 protein: CASSPRGGTPEAFF

D gene: NA
V gene: TRBV27
clone size: NA
J gene: TRBJ2-2
CDR3 DNA: TGTGCCAGCACCTGGGGGCAGGGTGCTGGAGGGGAGCTGTTTTTT
CDR3 protein: CASTWGQGAGGELFF

D gene: NA
V gene: TRBV6-5
clone size: NA
J gene: TRBJ2-7
CDR3 DNA: TGTGCCAGCAGCCAAGGGAACAGGGTCATCTTC
CDR3 protein: CASSQGNRVIF

D gene: NA
V gene: TRBV3-1/TRBV3-2
clone size: NA
J gene: TRBJ2-7
CDR3 DNA: TGTGCCAGCAGCCCAAAGAGATATTTCACGGACGAGCAGTACTTC
CDR3 protein: CASSPKRYFTDEQYF

D gene: NA
V gene: TRBV7-9
clone size: NA
J gene: TRBJ1-2
CDR3 DNA: TGTGCCAGCAGCTTAGGGTCAGGAAATGCCGGTGGCTACACCTTC
CDR3 protein: CASSLGSGNAGGYTF

D gene: NA
V gene: TRBV10-1
clone size: NA
J gene: TRBJ1-5
CDR3 DNA: TGCGCCAGCAGTGGGACCCAGGGGTATCAGCCCCAGCATTTT
CDR3 protein: CASSGTQGYQPQHF

D gene: TRBD1
V gene: TRBV5-5
clone size: once
J gene: TRBJ1-5
CDR3 DNA: TGTGCCAGTAGCTCAGACCCCTCGACAGGGTATAGGAAGCCCCAGCATTTT
CDR3 protein: CASSSDPSTGYRKPQHF

D gene: NA
V gene: TRBV7-8
clone size: once
J gene: TRBJ2-7
CDR3 DNA: TGTGCCAGCAGCAAGGACAGGACTACCTACGAGCAGTACTTC
CDR3 protein: CASSKDRTTYEQYF

D gene: NA
V gene: TRBV27
clone size: NA
J gene: TRBJ2-3
CDR3 DNA: TGTGCCAGCAGTTTATTCTACACAGATACGCAGTATTTT
CDR3 protein: CASSLFYTDTQYF

D gene: NA
V gene: TRBV2
clone size: NA
J gene: TRBJ1-2
CDR3 DNA: TGTGCCAGCAGTAGGCAATTCGGTGGCTACACCTTC
CDR3 protein: CASSRQFGGYTF

D gene: NA
V gene: TRBV9
clone size: NA
J gene: TRBJ2-6
CDR3 DNA: TGTGCCAGCAGCTGGCGATTGGCGGGGGCCAACGTCCTGACTTTC
CDR3 protein: CASSWRLAGANVLTF

D gene: TRBD2
V gene: TRBV4-3
clone size: NA
J gene: TRBJ2-1
CDR3 DNA: TGCGCCAGCAGCCAGTTGCGGGAGGTAAATGAGCAGTTCTTC
CDR3 protein: CASSQLREVNEQFF

D gene: NA
V gene: TRBV5-1
clone size: NA
J gene: TRBJ2-5
CDR3 DNA: TGCGCCAGCAGCTTGGGCGTCCGGACTAAGGAGACCCAGTACTTC
CDR3 protein: CASSLGVRTKETQYF

D gene: NA
V gene: TRBV6-5
clone size: NA
J gene: TRBJ1-1
CDR3 DNA: TGTGCCAGCAGCGATACCCAGATGAACACTGAAGCTTTCTTT
CDR3 protein: CASSDTQMNTEAFF

D gene: TRBD2
V gene: TRBV6-4
clone size: once
J gene: TRBJ2-1
CDR3 DNA: TGTGCCAGCAGGAGGGATCTAGCGGGAGGAGGTGAGCAGTTCTTC
CDR3 protein: CASRRDLAGGGEQFF

D gene: NA
V gene: TRBV27
clone size: once
J gene: TRBJ1-6
CDR3 DNA: TGTGCCAGCAGTATTAATATGGGGTCCCGTAATTCACCCCTCCACTTT
CDR3 protein: CASSINMGSRNSPLHF

D gene: TRBD2
V gene: TRBV7-6
clone size: NA
J gene: TRBJ2-2
CDR3 DNA: TGTGCCAGCAGCCTTCGCGGGAGTGCGGACACCGGGGAGCTGTTTTTT
CDR3 protein: CASSLRGSADTGELFF

D gene: NA
V gene: TRBV5-1
clone size: NA
J gene: TRBJ1-3
CDR3 DNA: TGCGCCAGCAGCCCTGTTGCGAGCTCTGGAAACACCATATATTTT
CDR3 protein: CASSPVASSGNTIYF

D gene: NA
V gene: TRBV7-9
clone size: NA
J gene: TRBJ2-6
CDR3 DNA: TGTGCCAGCAGCACAAGCAGGGGAAACGGGGCCAACGTCCTGACTTTC
CDR3 protein: CASSTSRGNGANVLTF

D gene: NA
V gene: TRBV11-2
clone size: NA
J gene: TRBJ1-3
CDR3 DNA: TGTGCCAGCAGACTACATCCAACTTCGACGAACACCATATATTTT
CDR3 protein: CASRLHPTSTNTIYF

D gene: NA
V gene: TRBV7-9
clone size: NA
J gene: TRBJ2-7
CDR3 DNA: TGTGCCAGCAGCTTAGTCGGGGGCGGCGAGCAGTACTTC
CDR3 protein: CASSLVGGGEQYF

D gene: NA
V gene: TRBV12-3/TRBV12-4
clone size: once
J gene: TRBJ2-3
CDR3 DNA: TGTGCCAGCCAAGGGCTAGCGAGGGATACGCAGTATTTT
CDR3 protein: CASQGLARDTQYF

D gene: NA
V gene: TRBV4-1
clone size: NA
J gene: TRBJ2-7
CDR3 DNA: TGCGCCAGCAGTCCAACAGGGAGCGAGCAGTACTTC
CDR3 protein: CASSPTGSEQYF

D gene: TRBD1
V gene: TRBV5-1
clone size: NA
J gene: TRBJ1-2
CDR3 DNA: TGCGCCAGCAGCTCAGGGGACAGAATCGGTGGCTACACCTTC
CDR3 protein: CASSSGDRIGGYTF

D gene: NA
V gene: TRBV5-1
clone size: NA
J gene: TRBJ2-7
CDR3 DNA: TGCGCCAGCAGCTACGACAGGAGAGCCTACGAGCAGTACTTC
CDR3 protein: CASSYDRRAYEQYF

D gene: TRBD1
V gene: TRBV29-1
clone size: once
J gene: TRBJ2-7
CDR3 DNA: TGCAGCGTGGTCCCCAATACAGGGGATCTCTACGAGCAGTACTTC
CDR3 protein: CSVVPNTGDLYEQYF

D gene: NA
V gene: TRBV5-4
clone size: NA
J gene: TRBJ1-5
CDR3 DNA: TGTGCCAGCAGCTCCGCCCGGATCAATCAGCCCCAGCATTTT
CDR3 protein: CASSSARINQPQHF

D gene: NA
V gene: TRBV2
clone size: NA
J gene: TRBJ2-7
CDR3 DNA: TGTGCCAGCAATACCCAGGGAATGGGCGAGCAGTACTTC
CDR3 protein: CASNTQGMGEQYF

D gene: NA
V gene: TRBV7-8
clone size: NA
J gene: TRBJ1-5
CDR3 DNA: TGTGCCAGCAGCTTAGTCCGGTATAGGACGGGCAATCAGCCCCAGCATTTT
CDR3 protein: CASSLVRYRTGNQPQHF

D gene: TRBD1
V gene: TRBV19
clone size: NA
J gene: TRBJ2-7
CDR3 DNA: TGTGCCAGTAGTTGGGACAGCACCTACGAGCAGTACTTC
CDR3 protein: CASSWDSTYEQYF

D gene: NA
V gene: TRBV28
clone size: NA
J gene: TRBJ1-5
CDR3 DNA: TGTGCCAGCAAGTTTCAAGGGGGTGGCAATCAGCCCCAGCATTTT
CDR3 protein: CASKFQGGGNQPQHF

D gene: TRBD1
V gene: TRBV30
clone size: NA
J gene: TRBJ1-1
CDR3 DNA: TGTGCCTGGCACAGGGGTTCGACTGAAGCTTTCTTT
CDR3 protein: CAWHRGSTEAFF

D gene: NA
V gene: TRBV27
clone size: NA
J gene: TRBJ1-2
CDR3 DNA: TGTGCCAGCAGTTTTTGGCCCTTGGAACGTAACTATGGCTACACCTTC
CDR3 protein: CASSFWPLERNYGYTF

D gene: TRBD1
V gene: TRBV6-5
clone size: NA
J gene: TRBJ1-1
CDR3 DNA: TGTGCCAGCAGTTCCAAACAGGGGAGATATGAAGCTTTCTTT
CDR3 protein: CASSSKQGRYEAFF

D gene: NA
V gene: TRBV5-1
clone size: few
J gene: TRBJ2-1
CDR3 DNA: TGCGCCAGCAGCCCCGAGGCAGGGGCCGATGAGCAGTTCTTC
CDR3 protein: CASSPEAGADEQFF

D gene: TRBD1
V gene: TRBV4-3
clone size: NA
J gene: TRBJ2-7
CDR3 DNA: TGCGCCAGCAGCCTGGGACAGGGAAACAACGAGCAGTACTTC
CDR3 protein: CASSLGQGNNEQYF

D gene: NA
V gene: TRBV6-5
clone size: NA
J gene: TRBJ2-1
CDR3 DNA: TGTGCCAGCAGTTCGGCCGCCGGGAACAATGAGCAGTTCTTC
CDR3 protein: CASSSAAGNNEQFF

D gene: NA
V gene: TRBV2
clone size: few
J gene: TRBJ1-1
CDR3 DNA: TGTGCCAGCAGTGAACCGGGACTCCCCACCCTGAACACTGAAGCTTTCTTT
CDR3 protein: CASSEPGLPTLNTEAFF

D gene: TRBD1
V gene: TRBV7-9
clone size: NA
J gene: TRBJ2-5
CDR3 DNA: TGTGCCAGCAGCTTACAGGGGGCATCTGAGACCCAGTACTTC
CDR3 protein: CASSLQGASETQYF

D gene: NA
V gene: TRBV27
clone size: NA
J gene: TRBJ2-3
CDR3 DNA: TGTGCCAGCAGTTTATCGAGGACGGCAGATACGCAGTATTTT
CDR3 protein: CASSLSRTADTQYF

D gene: NA
V gene: TRBV27
clone size: NA
J gene: TRBJ2-7
CDR3 DNA: TGTGCCAGCAGTTTGCTAGGGTGGAACGAGCAGTACTTC
CDR3 protein: CASSLLGWNEQYF

D gene: TRBD1
V gene: TRBV5-4
clone size: NA
J gene: TRBJ2-3
CDR3 DNA: TGTGCCAGCAGCCGAGCCGGGACAGGGTCCGATACGCAGTATTTT
CDR3 protein: CASSRAGTGSDTQYF

D gene: TRBD1
V gene: TRBV19
clone size: NA
J gene: TRBJ2-3
CDR3 DNA: TGTGCCAGTAGTCGAAGGGGGCCTACAGATACGCAGTATTTT
CDR3 protein: CASSRRGPTDTQYF

D gene: TRBD1
V gene: TRBV7-6
clone size: NA
J gene: TRBJ1-4
CDR3 DNA: TGTGCCAGCAGCTTACCGCGGGGGGGACAGGCTAATGAAAAACTGTTTTTT
CDR3 protein: CASSLPRGGQANEKLFF

D gene: NA
V gene: TRBV19
clone size: NA
J gene: TRBJ1-5
CDR3 DNA: TGTGCCAGTGTCTCCTTGGGGGGTGATTTTATGGACGTTCAGCCCCAGCATTTT
CDR3 protein: CASVSLGGDFMDVQPQHF

D gene: NA
V gene: TRBV7-2
clone size: few
J gene: TRBJ2-6
CDR3 DNA: TGTGCCAGCAGTCCACAGACAGTCCCAAGGGCCAACGTCCTGACTTTC
CDR3 protein: CASSPQTVPRANVLTF

D gene: NA
V gene: TRBV4-2
clone size: NA
J gene: TRBJ1-2
CDR3 DNA: TGTGCCAGCAGCCAAGCCAGGGATCCTCGGGGCTACACCTTC
CDR3 protein: CASSQARDPRGYTF

D gene: TRBD1
V gene: TRBV19
clone size: NA
J gene: TRBJ1-1
CDR3 DNA: TGTGCCAGTAGCCACCCTCCGGGACAGAAGTTGAACACTGAAGCTTTCTTT
CDR3 protein: CASSHPPGQKLNTEAFF

D gene: NA
V gene: TRBV4-1
clone size: NA
J gene: TRBJ1-3
CDR3 DNA: TGCGCCAGCAGCCAAGATCGGGGCTACGGAAACACCATATATTTT
CDR3 protein: CASSQDRGYGNTIYF

D gene: NA
V gene: TRBV28
clone size: NA
J gene: TRBJ2-1
CDR3 DNA: TGTGCCAGCAGTTTAACCAGGGGGGGCAATGAGCAGTTCTTC
CDR3 protein: CASSLTRGGNEQFF

D gene: TRBD1
V gene: TRBV5-1
clone size: NA
J gene: TRBJ2-2
CDR3 DNA: TGCGCCAGCAGCCTCCGACAGGGCACCGGGGAGCTGTTTTTT
CDR3 protein: CASSLRQGTGELFF